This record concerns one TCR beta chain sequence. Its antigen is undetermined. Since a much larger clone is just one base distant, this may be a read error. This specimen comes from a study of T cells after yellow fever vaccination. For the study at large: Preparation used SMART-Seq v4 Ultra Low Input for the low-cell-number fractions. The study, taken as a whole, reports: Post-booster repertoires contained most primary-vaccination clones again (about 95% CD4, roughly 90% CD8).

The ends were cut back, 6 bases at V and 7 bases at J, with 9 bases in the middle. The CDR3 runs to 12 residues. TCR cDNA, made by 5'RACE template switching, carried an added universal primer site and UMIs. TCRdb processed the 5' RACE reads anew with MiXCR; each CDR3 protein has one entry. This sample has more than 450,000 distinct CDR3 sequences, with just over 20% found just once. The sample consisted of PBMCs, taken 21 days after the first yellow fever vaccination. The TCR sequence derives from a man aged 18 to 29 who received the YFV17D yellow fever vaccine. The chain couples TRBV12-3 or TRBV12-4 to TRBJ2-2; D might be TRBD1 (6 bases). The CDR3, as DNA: TGTGCCAGCAGGAGGGACATCGGGGAGCTGTTTTTT. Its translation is CASRRDIGELFF.